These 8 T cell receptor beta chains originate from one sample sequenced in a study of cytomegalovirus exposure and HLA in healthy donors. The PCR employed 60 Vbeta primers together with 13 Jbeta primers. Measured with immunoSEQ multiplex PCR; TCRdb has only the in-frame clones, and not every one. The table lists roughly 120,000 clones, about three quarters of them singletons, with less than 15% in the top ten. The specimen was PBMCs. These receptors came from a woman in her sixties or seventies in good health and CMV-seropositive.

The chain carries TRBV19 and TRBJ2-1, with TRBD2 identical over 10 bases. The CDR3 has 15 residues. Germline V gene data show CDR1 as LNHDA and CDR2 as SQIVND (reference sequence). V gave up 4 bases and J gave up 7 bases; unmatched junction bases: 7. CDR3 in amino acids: CASSRSASGGNEQFF. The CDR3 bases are TGTGCCAGTAGTAGGTCAGCTAGCGGGGGAAATGAGCAGTTCTTC.

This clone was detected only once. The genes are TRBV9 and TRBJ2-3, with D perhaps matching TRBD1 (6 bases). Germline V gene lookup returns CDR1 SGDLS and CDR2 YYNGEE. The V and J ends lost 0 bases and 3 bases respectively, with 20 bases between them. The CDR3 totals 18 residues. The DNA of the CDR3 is TGTGCCAGCAGCGTAGGGGGGCGGACGTTGGATTGGACAGATACGCAGTATTTT. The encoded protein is CASSVGGRTLDWTDTQYF.

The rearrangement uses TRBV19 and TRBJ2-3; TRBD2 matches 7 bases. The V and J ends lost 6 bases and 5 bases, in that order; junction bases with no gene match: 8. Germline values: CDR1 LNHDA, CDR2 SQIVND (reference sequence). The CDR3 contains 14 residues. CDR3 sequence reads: CASRREVAGDTQYF. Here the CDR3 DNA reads TGTGCCAGTAGGAGGGAGGTAGCGGGAGATACGCAGTATTTT.

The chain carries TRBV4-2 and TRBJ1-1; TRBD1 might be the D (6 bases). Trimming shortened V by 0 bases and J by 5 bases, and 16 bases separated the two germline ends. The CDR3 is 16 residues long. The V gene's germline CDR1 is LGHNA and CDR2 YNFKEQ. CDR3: CASSQDLVPGATEAFF. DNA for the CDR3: TGTGCCAGCAGCCAAGATCTGGTCCCAGGGGCGACTGAAGCTTTCTTT.

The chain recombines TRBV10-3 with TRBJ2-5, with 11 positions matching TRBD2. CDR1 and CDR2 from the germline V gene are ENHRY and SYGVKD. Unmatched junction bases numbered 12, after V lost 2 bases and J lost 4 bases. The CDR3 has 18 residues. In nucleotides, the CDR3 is TGTGCCATCAGTGAGAGGTCTAGCGGGAGGCGGCAGGGAGAGACCCAGTACTTC. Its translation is CAISERSSGRRQGETQYF.

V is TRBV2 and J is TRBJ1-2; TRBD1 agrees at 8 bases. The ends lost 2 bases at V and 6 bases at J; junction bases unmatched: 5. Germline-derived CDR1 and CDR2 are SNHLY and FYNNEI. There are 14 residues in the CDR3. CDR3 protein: CASSEQGARDGYTF. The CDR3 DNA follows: TGTGCCAGCAGTGAACAGGGGGCGCGGGATGGCTACACCTTC.

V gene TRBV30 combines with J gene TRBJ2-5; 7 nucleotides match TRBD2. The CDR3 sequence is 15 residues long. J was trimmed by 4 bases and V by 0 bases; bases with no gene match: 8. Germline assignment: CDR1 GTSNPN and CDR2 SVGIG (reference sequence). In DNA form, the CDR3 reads TGTGCCTGGAGTGTACGGGGGGTTAAGACAGAGACCCAGTACTTC. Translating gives CAWSVRGVKTETQYF.

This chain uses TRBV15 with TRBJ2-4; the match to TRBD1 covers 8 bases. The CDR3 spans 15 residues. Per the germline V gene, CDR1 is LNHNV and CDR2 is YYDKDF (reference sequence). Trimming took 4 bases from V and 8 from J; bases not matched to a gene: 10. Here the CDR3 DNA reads TGTGCCACCAGCACGGACAGGGTACTCCGTGACATTCAGTACTTC. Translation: CATSTDRVLRDIQYF.